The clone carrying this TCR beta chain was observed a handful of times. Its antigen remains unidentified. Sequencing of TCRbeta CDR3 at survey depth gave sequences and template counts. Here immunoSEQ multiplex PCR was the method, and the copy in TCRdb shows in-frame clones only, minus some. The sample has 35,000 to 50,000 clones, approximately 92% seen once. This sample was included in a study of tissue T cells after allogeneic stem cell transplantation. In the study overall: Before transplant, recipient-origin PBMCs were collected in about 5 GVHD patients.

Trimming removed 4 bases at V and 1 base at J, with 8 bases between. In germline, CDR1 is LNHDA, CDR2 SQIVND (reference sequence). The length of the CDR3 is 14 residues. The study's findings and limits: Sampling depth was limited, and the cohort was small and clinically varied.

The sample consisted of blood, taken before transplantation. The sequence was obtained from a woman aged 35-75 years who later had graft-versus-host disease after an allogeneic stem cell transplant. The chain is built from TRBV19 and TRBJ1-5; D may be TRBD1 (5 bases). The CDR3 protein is CASSSQGSNQPQHF. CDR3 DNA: TGTGCCAGTAGTAGTCAGGGCAGCAATCAGCCCCAGCATTTT.